This TCR beta chain was identified during a study of shared clonotypes between healthy human individuals. Study-level background: The cohort had a couple of women and a few men, ages 18 to 49.

The authors split each subset's genomic DNA evenly across several immunoSEQ plates. Repertoires were generated with immunoSEQ multiplex PCR, while TCRdb's copy carries only in-frame clones and drops some. This table holds about 1,800,000 clones, over 85% found once. Terminally differentiated effector memory CD45RA+ cells were left out of the naive CD8 fraction, which was CD45RO-negative and positively selected for CCR7. Each donor was a Caucasian adult residing in Nashville, Tennessee. The CDR3 sequence is 13 residues long. Germline V CDR1 and CDR2: SNHLY, FYNNEI. The V segment lost 3 bases and the J segment 8 bases; nucleotides outside the gene matches: 2.

This sequence joins TRBV2 and TRBJ2-2, with TRBD1 matching 8 bases. The clonotype was recovered from a man aged 18 to 29 in good health. Sequencing was carried out using naive CD8+ T cells sorted from blood. CDR3 residues: CASSDWTGGELFF. CDR3 DNA: TGTGCCAGCAGTGACTGGACAGGGGGGGAGCTGTTTTTT.